The 3 T cell receptor beta chains reported below all come from one sample, sequenced in a study of shared clonotypes between healthy human individuals. Clones were sequenced by immunoSEQ multiplex PCR, and TCRdb holds only the in-frame ones, with some missing. The repertoire holds a few million clones, 85% to 95% seen once, with under 0.45% in the top ten. The sequencing input was naive CD4+ T cells from PBMCs. Stated subset: CD45RA+ positively selected. The receptors derive from a man between 18 and 35 years old in good health. Some clones in this sample may be carry-over from other donors' samples.

This chain joins TRBV28 and TRBJ1-1; the D is unclear. With 7 bases removed from V and 3 bases from J, the gap between germline ends came to 6 bases. CDR1 and CDR2 from the germline V gene are MDHEN and SYDVKM. The CDR3 is 11 amino acids. The CDR3 protein is CASTSDTEAFF. CDR3 coding DNA: TGTGCCAGCACCTCAGACACTGAAGCTTTCTTT.

The chain employs TRBV4-3 and TRBJ2-7; D gene unclear. This CDR3 has 17 residues. Germline V gene sequence: CDR1 LGHNA, CDR2 YSLEER. The V end lost 4 bases, the J end lost 2 bases, and 21 bases lay between the germline ends. The CDR3: CASSPMLQVFGTYEQYF. CDR3 coding DNA: TGCGCCAGCAGCCCGATGCTTCAGGTATTTGGCACCTACGAGCAGTACTTC.

The chain uses TRBV6-1 and TRBJ2-3, with D maybe TRBD1 (5 bases). The V and J ends lost 4 bases and 4 bases respectively, with 9 bases between them. The length of the CDR3 is 13 residues. The germline V gene has CDR1 MNHNS and CDR2 SASEGT. The CDR3 DNA sequence: TGTGCCAGCAGTGCCCAAGGGGCAGATACGCAGTATTTT. Protein: CASSAQGADTQYF.